This is a list of T cell receptor beta chains from one sample in a study of post-analysis software for immune sequencing data. One entry per CDR3 protein, called by TCRdb with MiXCR from the PCR reads. Seen here are about 540,000 distinct CDR3 sequences, around 34% observed once, and the top ten hold roughly 6%. Sequencing was carried out using blood. These receptors originate from a girl under 18 with multiple sclerosis. Both conserved end residues are part of each CDR3. Fields, in order: J gene, clone size, D gene, V gene, CDR3 protein, CDR3 DNA. A D gene is named only where the DNA matches it firmly. The size entry is marked missing in some rows and otherwise reads once, few, many or a size class.

>TRBJ2-7|many|.|TRBV29-1
CSVGHMYEQYF
TGCAGCGTTGGTCATATGTACGAGCAGTACTTC
>TRBJ1-4|once|.|TRBV12-3/TRBV12-4
CASSTFEKLFF
TGTGCCAGCAGTACATTTGAAAAACTGTTTTTT
>TRBJ1-5|.|TRBD1|TRBV18
CASSPDRAYQPQHF
TGTGCCAGCTCACCAGACAGGGCGTATCAGCCCCAGCATTTT
>TRBJ1-3|few|.|TRBV7-9
CASSAGLGNTIYF
TGTGCCAGCAGCGCAGGGTTGGGAAACACCATATATTTT
>TRBJ2-1|few|.|TRBV6-5
CASSYTVSSYNEQFF
TGTGCCAGCAGTTACACCGTGAGCTCCTACAATGAGCAGTTCTTC
>TRBJ1-1|.|.|TRBV6-1
CASSDRPQSGFF
TGTGCCAGCAGTGACAGGCCCCAGAGTGGTTTCTTT
>TRBJ2-1|many|.|TRBV10-2
CASRSYNEQFF
TGCGCCAGCAGGAGTTACAATGAGCAGTTCTTC
>TRBJ1-1|few|.|TRBV29-1
CSVDLYGTGTEAFF
TGCAGCGTTGATTTATACGGGACGGGGACTGAAGCTTTCTTT
>TRBJ2-5|.|.|TRBV5-1
CASSRSQGGEEQYF
TGCGCCAGCAGCCGAAGCCAGGGGGGAGAAGAGCAGTACTTC
>TRBJ2-1|.|TRBD1|TRBV27
CASSWTGGVNEQFF
TGTGCCAGCAGTTGGACAGGGGGCGTAAATGAGCAGTTCTTC
>TRBJ2-3|.|.|TRBV29-1
CSVEGGTRTDTQYF
TGCAGCGTTGAAGGCGGGACAAGAACAGATACGCAGTATTTT
>TRBJ2-7|few|TRBD1|TRBV7-6
CASSDTGGEQYF
TGTGCCAGCAGCGATACAGGGGGCGAGCAGTACTTC
>TRBJ1-1|few|.|TRBV6-1
CASYAGWLWDTEAFF
TGTGCCAGCTATGCAGGCTGGTTGTGGGACACTGAAGCTTTCTTT
>TRBJ1-6|.|.|TRBV7-2
CASSRTVYDSPLHF
TGTGCCAGCAGCCGGACTGTTTATGATTCACCCCTCCACTTT
>TRBJ1-2|.|.|TRBV12-3/TRBV12-4
CASSPRAALRGGYTF
TGTGCCAGCAGTCCACGGGCCGCACTTAGGGGTGGCTACACCTTC
>TRBJ2-1|.|.|TRBV20-1
CSATLGGLSYNEQFF
TGCAGTGCTACCCTCGGGGGACTCTCCTACAATGAGCAGTTCTTC
>TRBJ2-7|many|TRBD1|TRBV5-1
CASSLVRDRGYEQYF
TGCGCCAGCAGCTTGGTCCGGGACAGGGGCTACGAGCAGTACTTC
>TRBJ2-1|.|TRBD2|TRBV6-5
CASSYSRPSGGAYEQFF
TGTGCCAGCAGTTACTCGAGGCCTAGCGGGGGGGCGTATGAGCAGTTCTTC
>TRBJ2-1|.|.|TRBV5-5
CASSPEAHEQFF
TGTGCCAGCAGTCCAGAGGCCCATGAGCAGTTCTTC
>TRBJ2-1|.|.|TRBV5-4
CASVGGPNNEQFF
TGTGCCAGCGTGGGGGGGCCTAACAATGAGCAGTTCTTC
>TRBJ2-7|.|.|TRBV6-5
CASSKKGSYEQYF
TGTGCCAGCAGTAAAAAGGGGTCGTACGAGCAGTACTTC
>TRBJ2-7|few|TRBD2|TRBV20-1
CSARVPMPGLASYEQYF
TGCAGTGCTAGAGTTCCAATGCCGGGACTAGCTTCCTACGAGCAGTACTTC
>TRBJ2-1|few|TRBD1|TRBV9
CASSFSRDRGWNEQFF
TGTGCCAGCAGTTTCAGCCGGGACAGGGGGTGGAATGAGCAGTTCTTC
>TRBJ2-3|few|.|TRBV2
CAIPVGAWDTQYF
TGTGCCATTCCTGTAGGGGCGTGGGATACGCAGTATTTT
>TRBJ1-2|.|TRBD1|TRBV20-1
CRAGDRGSYTF
TGCAGGGCTGGTGACAGGGGGAGCTACACCTTC
>TRBJ2-1|.|TRBD1|TRBV20-1
CTGAGTGYNEQFF
TGCACTGGGGCCGGGACAGGGTACAATGAGCAGTTCTTC
>TRBJ2-5|.|TRBD1|TRBV3-1
CASSRRDREQETQYF
TGTGCCAGCAGCCGAAGGGACAGGGAGCAAGAGACCCAGTACTTC
>TRBJ1-1|.|TRBD1|TRBV3-1
CASRGQGVDFF
TGTGCCAGCAGGGGACAGGGCGTCGATTTCTTT
>TRBJ2-5|.|.|TRBV29-1
CSVEYPETQYF
TGCAGCGTTGAATATCCAGAGACCCAGTACTTC
>TRBJ2-3|many|TRBD2|TRBV7-6
CASSSPSSGGHPSTDTQYF
TGTGCCAGCAGCTCGCCTAGCAGCGGGGGTCACCCGAGCACAGATACGCAGTATTTT
>TRBJ2-5|.|.|TRBV12-3/TRBV12-4
CASSPTRAGRETQYF
TGTGCCAGCAGTCCCACCCGGGCGGGAAGGGAGACCCAGTACTTC
>TRBJ1-1|.|.|TRBV7-9
CASSSLYGQGNTEAFF
TGTGCCAGCAGCTCCTTATATGGGCAGGGGAACACTGAAGCTTTCTTT
>TRBJ2-7|.|.|TRBV6-5
CASGQPGGISYEQYF
TGTGCCAGCGGTCAACCCGGTGGGATTTCCTACGAGCAGTACTTC
>TRBJ1-2|.|.|TRBV3-1
CASTRAQDGYTF
TGTGCCAGCACCCGTGCCCAGGATGGCTACACCTTC
>TRBJ2-2|few|.|TRBV5-1
CASSLGTDSNTGELFF
TGCGCCAGCAGCTTGGGGACGGATTCGAACACCGGGGAGCTGTTTTTT
>TRBJ2-5|few|TRBD1|TRBV19
CASGGQGQETQYF
TGTGCCAGTGGTGGACAGGGACAAGAGACCCAGTATTTC
>TRBJ2-5|.|.|TRBV10-3
CAISDKEETQYF
TGTGCCATCAGTGACAAAGAGGAGACCCAGTACTTC
>TRBJ2-5|.|TRBD2|TRBV20-1
CSAAFVAGRVETQYF
TGCAGTGCCGCATTCGTAGCGGGGAGAGTGGAGACCCAGTACTTC
>TRBJ2-3|.|.|TRBV10-3
CAISESGSGDTQYF
TGTGCCATCAGTGAGTCAGGTTCGGGGGATACGCAGTATTTT
>TRBJ2-3|few|TRBD1|TRBV5-6
CASSLVPGGTGADTQYF
TGTGCCAGCAGCTTGGTTCCCGGGGGGACAGGGGCGGATACGCAGTATTTT
>TRBJ2-5|.|.|TRBV5-1
CASSSLGREETQYF
TGCGCCAGCAGCTCCTTAGGACGGGAAGAGACCCAGTACTTC
>TRBJ2-7|.|.|TRBV29-1
CSVGQRVDEQYF
TGCAGCGTCGGACAGAGAGTGGACGAGCAGTACTTC
>TRBJ2-7|few|.|TRBV20-1
CSLSVGPAYEQYF
TGCAGTCTGAGCGTGGGGCCTGCCTACGAGCAGTACTTC
>TRBJ1-1|.|.|TRBV28
CASSSQQGWDTEAFF
TGTGCCAGCAGTTCACAACAGGGATGGGACACTGAAGCTTTCTTT
>TRBJ2-1|.|TRBD2|TRBV27
CASSLYRAGGNEQFF
TGTGCCAGCAGTTTATACCGAGCGGGGGGGAATGAGCAGTTCTTC
>TRBJ1-1|.|.|TRBV6-5
CASSYSRGGTEAFF
TGTGCCAGCAGTTACTCGAGGGGGGGGACTGAAGCTTTCTTT
>TRBJ2-5|.|.|TRBV6-6
CASSYSMGGAQYF
TGTGCCAGCAGTTACTCGATGGGTGGAGCGCAGTACTTC
>TRBJ2-7|few|.|TRBV18
CASSPTGLEQYF
TGTGCCAGCTCTCCGACAGGTCTCGAGCAGTACTTC
>TRBJ2-2|few|.|TRBV7-8
CASSPVGGLNTGELFF
TGTGCCAGCAGCCCCGTCGGTGGCCTGAACACCGGGGAGCTGTTTTTT
>TRBJ2-6|.|.|TRBV10-3
CAIRSDDTGANVLTF
TGTGCCATCAGGTCGGATGACACCGGGGCCAACGTCCTGACTTTC
>TRBJ2-1|.|TRBD2|TRBV5-1
CASSVFAGGQGNEQFF
TGCGCCAGCAGCGTCTTTGCGGGGGGGCAAGGGAATGAGCAGTTCTTC
>TRBJ2-4|few|.|TRBV3-1
CAISQYITAKNIQYF
TGTGCCATCAGCCAATACATTACCGCCAAAAACATTCAGTACTTC
>TRBJ1-1|.|.|TRBV6-5
CASSRPSFGNTEAFF
TGTGCCAGCAGTAGGCCCTCCTTCGGAAATACTGAAGCTTTCTTT
>TRBJ1-2|.|.|TRBV7-2
CASSLTFSGNTYGYTF
TGTGCCAGCAGCTTAACGTTTTCAGGGAATACCTATGGCTACACCTTC
>TRBJ1-6|.|.|TRBV20-1
CSARGDSNSPLHF
TGCAGTGCCCGAGGAGACTCCAATTCACCCCTCCACTTT
>TRBJ2-2|.|.|TRBV5-5
CASSRGPAANTGELFF
TGTGCCAGCAGCCGGGGCCCAGCGGCGAACACCGGGGAGCTGTTTTTT
>TRBJ2-4|.|TRBD1|TRBV5-5
CASIAPDRNIQYF
TGTGCCAGCATCGCCCCGGACAGGAACATTCAGTACTTC